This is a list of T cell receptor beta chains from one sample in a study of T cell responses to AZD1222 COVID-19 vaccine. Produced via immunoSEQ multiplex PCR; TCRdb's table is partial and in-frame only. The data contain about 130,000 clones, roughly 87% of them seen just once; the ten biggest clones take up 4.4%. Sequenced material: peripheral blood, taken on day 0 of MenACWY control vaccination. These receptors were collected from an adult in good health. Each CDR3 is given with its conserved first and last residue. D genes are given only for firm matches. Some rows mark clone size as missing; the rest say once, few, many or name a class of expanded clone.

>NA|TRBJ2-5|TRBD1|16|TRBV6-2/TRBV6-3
CASSYIGQGAGETQYF
TGTGCCAGCAGTTACATCGGTCAGGGGGCGGGAGAGACCCAGTACTTC
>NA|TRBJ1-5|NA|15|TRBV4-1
CASSRSTENNQPQHF
TGCGCCAGCAGCCGATCAACTGAAAACAATCAGCCCCAGCATTTT
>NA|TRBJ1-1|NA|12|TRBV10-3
CAAGGPGTEAFF
TGTGCCGCCGGCGGTCCTGGGACTGAAGCTTTCTTT
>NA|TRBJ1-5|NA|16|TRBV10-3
CAISETGDSSNQPQHF
TGTGCCATCAGTGAAACGGGAGACTCTAGCAATCAGCCCCAGCATTTT
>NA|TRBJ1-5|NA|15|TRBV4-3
CASSQDGSGNQPQHF
TGCGCCAGCAGCCAAGATGGTAGCGGTAATCAGCCCCAGCATTTT
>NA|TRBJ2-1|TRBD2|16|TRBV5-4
CASSLVPREAYNEQFF
TGTGCCAGCAGCTTGGTTCCGCGGGAGGCCTACAATGAGCAGTTCTTC
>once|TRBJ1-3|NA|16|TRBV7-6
CASSPEAEPSGNTIYF
TGTGCCAGCAGCCCTGAGGCGGAGCCCTCTGGAAACACCATATATTTT
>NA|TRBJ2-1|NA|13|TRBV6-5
CACHSGSYNEQFF
TGTGCCTGTCATTCGGGCTCCTACAATGAGCAGTTCTTC
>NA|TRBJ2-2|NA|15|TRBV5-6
CASSPVGRPTGELFF
TGTGCCAGCAGCCCTGTCGGCAGACCCACCGGGGAGCTGTTTTTT
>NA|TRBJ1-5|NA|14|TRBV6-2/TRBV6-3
CASSYPGHSQPQHF
TGTGCCAGCAGTTACCCCGGGCATTCTCAGCCCCAGCATTTT
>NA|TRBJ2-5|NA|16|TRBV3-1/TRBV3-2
CASSQDSFGVQETQYF
TGTGCCAGCAGCCAAGATAGCTTTGGGGTCCAAGAGACCCAGTACTTC
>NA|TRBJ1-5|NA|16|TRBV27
CASSLYSGGGNQPQHF
TGTGCCAGCAGTTTATATTCCGGGGGGGGCAATCAGCCCCAGCATTTT
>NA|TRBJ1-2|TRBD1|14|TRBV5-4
CASNRQGMDYGYTF
TGTGCCAGCAATAGACAGGGAATGGACTATGGCTACACCTTC
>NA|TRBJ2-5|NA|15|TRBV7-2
CASSLGNYIQETQYF
TGTGCCAGCAGCTTAGGAAACTACATCCAAGAGACCCAGTACTTC
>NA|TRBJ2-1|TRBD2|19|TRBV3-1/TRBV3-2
CASSQDPELAGLNSGEQFF
TGTGCCAGCAGCCAAGACCCGGAACTAGCGGGATTAAATTCGGGTGAGCAGTTCTTC
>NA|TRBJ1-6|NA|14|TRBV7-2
CASSLDRGNSPLHF
TGTGCCAGCAGCCTGGACCGGGGTAATTCACCCCTCCACTTT
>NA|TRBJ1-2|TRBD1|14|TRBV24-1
CATSDPGQGNGYTF
TGTGCCACCAGTGATCCAGGACAGGGGAATGGCTACACCTTC
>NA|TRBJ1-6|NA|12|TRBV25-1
CASSDPGSPLHF
TGTGCCAGCAGTGACCCCGGTTCACCCCTCCACTTT
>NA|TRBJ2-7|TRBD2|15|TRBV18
CASSPQTSGSNEQYF
TGTGCCAGCTCACCACAGACTAGCGGGAGCAACGAGCAGTACTTC
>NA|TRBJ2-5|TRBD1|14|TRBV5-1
CASRGETGAETQYF
TGCGCCAGCAGGGGGGAGACAGGGGCAGAGACCCAGTACTTC
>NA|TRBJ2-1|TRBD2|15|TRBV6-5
CASSYPGEGYNEQFF
TGTGCCAGCAGTTACCCGGGGGAGGGTTACAATGAGCAGTTCTTC
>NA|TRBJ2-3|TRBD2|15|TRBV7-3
CASSSSGRAGDTQYF
TGTGCCAGCAGCTCTAGCGGGAGGGCGGGAGATACGCAGTATTTT
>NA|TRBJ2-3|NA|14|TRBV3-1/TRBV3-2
CASSRKGGTDTQYF
TGTGCCAGCAGCCGGAAGGGGGGGACAGATACGCAGTATTTT
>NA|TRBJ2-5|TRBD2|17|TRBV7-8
CASSLGRQGGWQETQYF
TGTGCCAGCAGCTTAGGGAGGCAGGGAGGGTGGCAGGAGACCCAGTACTTC
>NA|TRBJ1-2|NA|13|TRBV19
CASSRVPNYGYTF
TGTGCCAGTAGTAGGGTACCGAACTATGGCTACACCTTC
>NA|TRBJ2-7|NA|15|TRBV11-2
CASSLGFGEIYEQYF
TGTGCCAGCAGCTTAGGGTTCGGGGAAATCTACGAGCAGTACTTC
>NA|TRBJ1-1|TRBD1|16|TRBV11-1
CASSTLNRGENTEAFF
TGTGCCAGCAGCACGCTTAACAGGGGAGAGAACACTGAAGCTTTCTTT
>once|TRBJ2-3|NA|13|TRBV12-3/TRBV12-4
CASSFTNTDTQYF
TGTGCCAGCAGTTTCACTAACACAGATACGCAGTATTTT
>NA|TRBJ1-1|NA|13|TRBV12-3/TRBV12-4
CASSLGDRSEAFF
TGTGCCAGCAGTTTAGGAGACAGATCTGAAGCTTTCTTT
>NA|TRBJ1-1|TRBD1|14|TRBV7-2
CASSPGQMNTEAFF
TGTGCCAGCAGCCCGGGACAGATGAACACTGAAGCTTTCTTT
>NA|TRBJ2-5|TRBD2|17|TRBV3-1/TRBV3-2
CASSPNKPGGAGETQYF
TGTGCCAGCAGCCCCAATAAGCCCGGGGGGGCGGGAGAGACCCAGTACTTC
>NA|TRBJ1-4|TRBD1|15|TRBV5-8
CASSTRTGHNEKLFF
TGTGCCAGCAGCACCAGGACAGGCCATAATGAAAAACTGTTTTTT
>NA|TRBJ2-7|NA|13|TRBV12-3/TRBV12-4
CASSLRVPYEQYF
TGTGCCAGCAGTCTCAGGGTCCCCTACGAGCAGTACTTC
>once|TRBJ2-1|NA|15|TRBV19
CASSPWGSSYNEQFF
TGTGCCAGTAGTCCTTGGGGGAGCTCCTACAATGAGCAGTTCTTC
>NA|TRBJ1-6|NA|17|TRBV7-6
CASSLAPSSSYNSPLHF
TGTGCCAGCAGCTTAGCCCCTTCGAGCTCCTATAATTCACCCCTCCACTTT
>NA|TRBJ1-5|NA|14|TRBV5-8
CASSLGGLDQPQHF
TGTGCCAGCAGCCTCGGGGGACTAGATCAGCCCCAGCATTTT
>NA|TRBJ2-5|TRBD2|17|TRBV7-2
CASSSVPLAGGRETQYF
TGTGCCAGCAGCTCGGTCCCTTTAGCGGGAGGGCGAGAGACCCAGTACTTC
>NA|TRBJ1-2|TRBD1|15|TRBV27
CASSLLGQTNYGYTF
TGTGCCAGCAGTCTCCTGGGACAGACAAACTATGGCTACACCTTC
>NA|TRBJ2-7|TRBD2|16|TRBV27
CASSLSPASGYYEQYF
TGTGCCAGCAGTCTATCGCCTGCTAGCGGGTACTACGAGCAGTACTTC
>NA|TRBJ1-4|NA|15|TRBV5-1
CASSFGGLANEKLFF
TGCGCCAGCAGCTTTGGGGGGTTAGCTAATGAAAAACTGTTTTTT
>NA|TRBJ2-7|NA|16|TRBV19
CASSVKRAARTYEQYF
TGTGCCAGTAGTGTTAAACGGGCCGCTAGGACCTACGAGCAGTACTTC
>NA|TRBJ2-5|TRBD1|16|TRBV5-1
CASSLDLGQPLETQYF
TGCGCCAGCAGCTTGGACCTGGGACAGCCTCTAGAGACCCAGTACTTC
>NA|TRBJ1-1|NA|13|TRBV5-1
CASSLAGDGEAFF
TGCGCCAGCAGCTTGGCGGGGGACGGAGAAGCTTTCTTT
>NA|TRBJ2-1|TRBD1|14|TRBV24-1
CATSADRGYNEQFF
TGTGCCACCAGTGCCGACAGGGGATACAATGAGCAGTTCTTC
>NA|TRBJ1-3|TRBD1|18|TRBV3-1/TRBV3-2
CASSQDYRDRNSGNTIYF
TGTGCCAGCAGCCAAGACTACCGGGACAGAAACTCTGGAAACACCATATATTTT
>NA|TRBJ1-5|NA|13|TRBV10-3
CAIGHPSNQPQHF
TGTGCCATCGGACATCCTAGCAATCAGCCCCAGCATTTT
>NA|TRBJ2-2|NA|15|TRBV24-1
CATSDGQPLTGELLF
TGTGCCACCAGTGATGGACAGCCCCTAACCGGGGAGCTGCTTTTT
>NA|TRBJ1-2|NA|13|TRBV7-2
CASSGQMNYGYTF
TGTGCCAGCAGTGGACAGATGAACTATGGCTACACCTTC